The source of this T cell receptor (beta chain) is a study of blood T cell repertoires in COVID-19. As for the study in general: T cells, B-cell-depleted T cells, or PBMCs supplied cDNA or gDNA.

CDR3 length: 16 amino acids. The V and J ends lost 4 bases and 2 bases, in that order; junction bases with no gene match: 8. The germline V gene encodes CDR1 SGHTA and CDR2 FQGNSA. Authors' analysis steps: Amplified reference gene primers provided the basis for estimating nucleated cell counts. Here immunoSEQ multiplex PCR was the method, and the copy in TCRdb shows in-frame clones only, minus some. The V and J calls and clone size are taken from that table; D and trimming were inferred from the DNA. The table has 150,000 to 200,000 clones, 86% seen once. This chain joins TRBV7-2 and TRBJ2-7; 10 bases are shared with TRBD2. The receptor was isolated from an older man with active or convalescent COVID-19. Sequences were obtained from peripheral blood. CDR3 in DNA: TGTGCCAGCAGCTGGGGTTGGAGCGGGAGGGCCTACGAGCAGTACTTC. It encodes CASSWGWSGRAYEQYF.